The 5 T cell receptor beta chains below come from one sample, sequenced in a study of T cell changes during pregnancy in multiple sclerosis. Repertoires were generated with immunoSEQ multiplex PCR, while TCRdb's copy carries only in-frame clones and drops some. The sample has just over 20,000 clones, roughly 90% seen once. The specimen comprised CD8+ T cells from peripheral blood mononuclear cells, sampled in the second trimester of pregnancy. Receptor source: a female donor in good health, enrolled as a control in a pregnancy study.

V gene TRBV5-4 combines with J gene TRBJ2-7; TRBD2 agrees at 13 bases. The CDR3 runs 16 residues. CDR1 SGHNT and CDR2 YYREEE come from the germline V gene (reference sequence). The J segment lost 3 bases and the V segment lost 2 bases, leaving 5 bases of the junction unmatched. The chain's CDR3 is CASSFGLAGAVYEQYF. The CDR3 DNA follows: TGTGCCAGCAGCTTCGGACTAGCGGGAGCGGTCTACGAGCAGTACTTC.

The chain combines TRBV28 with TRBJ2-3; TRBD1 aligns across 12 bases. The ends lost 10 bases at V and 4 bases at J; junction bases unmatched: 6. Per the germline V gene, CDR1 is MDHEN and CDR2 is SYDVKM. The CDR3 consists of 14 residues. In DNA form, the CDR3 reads TGTGCCACCGCGGGACAGGGGGCGGCAGATACGCAGTATTTT. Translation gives CATAGQGAADTQYF.

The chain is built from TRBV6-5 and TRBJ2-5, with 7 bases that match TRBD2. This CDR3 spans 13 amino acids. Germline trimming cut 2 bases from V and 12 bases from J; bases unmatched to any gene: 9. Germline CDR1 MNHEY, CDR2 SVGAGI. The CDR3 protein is CASSYEASGGKYF. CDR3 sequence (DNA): TGTGCCAGCAGTTACGAAGCTAGCGGCGGAAAGTACTTC.

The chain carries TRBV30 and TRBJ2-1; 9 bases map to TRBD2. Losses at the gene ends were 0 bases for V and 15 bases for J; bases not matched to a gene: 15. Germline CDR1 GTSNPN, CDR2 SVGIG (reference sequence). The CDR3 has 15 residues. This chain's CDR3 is CAWSVVREGQGESFF. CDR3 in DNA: TGTGCCTGGAGTGTAGTGCGGGAGGGCCAAGGAGAGTCGTTCTTC.

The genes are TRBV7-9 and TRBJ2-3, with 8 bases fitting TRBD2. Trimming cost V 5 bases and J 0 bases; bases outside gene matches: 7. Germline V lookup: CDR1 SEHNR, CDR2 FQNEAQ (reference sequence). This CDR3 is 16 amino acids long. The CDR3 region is CASSPPLAESTDTQYF. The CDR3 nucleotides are TGTGCCAGCAGCCCACCACTAGCGGAAAGCACAGATACGCAGTATTTT.